This record looks at one TCR beta chain sequence and its context. The data stem from a study of T cell responses to AZD1222 COVID-19 vaccine. The table came from immunoSEQ multiplex PCR; TCRdb's copy has only in-frame clones and leaves some out. The table has 95,000 to 150,000 clones, more than 80% seen once. Trimming took 3 bases from V and 6 from J, leaving 9 bases between them. Germline CDR1 is MNHNS and CDR2 is SASEGT. The CDR3 has 12 amino acids. This chain uses TRBV6-1 with TRBJ2-7, with D possibly TRBD1 on 6 matching bases. The sample was peripheral blood, taken on day 0 of AZD1222 vaccination. This TCR derives from an adult in good health. The CDR3 DNA is TGTGCCAGCAGTGAGGTCAGGGGCGAGCAGTACTTC. Protein product: CASSEVRGEQYF.